The next 26 T cell receptor beta chains were all read from a single sample in a study of shared clonotypes between healthy human individuals (dated by TCRdb to the early 2020s). To prepare the library, the immunoSEQ multiplex PCR assay was applied. This immuneACCESS table, as held by TCRdb, lists in-frame sequences with V and J called but not all clones. Of the missing ones, under half trace to an unresolved V gene in checked studies; the others have no known cause. Across this sample there are about 2.3 million clones, with about nine tenths seen only once. Of the sample, approximately 0.39% is held by the ten largest clones. The sequenced sample was naive CD4+ T cells from PBMCs. The sample's cell subset or site, from its label and the paper: CD45RA+ positively selected. These receptors were collected from a man aged 18 to 30 in good health. Some clones in this sample may be carry-over from other donors' samples.

CDR3 sequence (DNA): TGTGCCAGCAGTTTTGTACAGGGGTTGAGCTCTGGAAACACCATATATTTT. This gives the protein CASSFVQGLSSGNTIYF. The chain couples TRBV28 to TRBJ1-3; 7 bases match TRBD1. The J segment lost 0 bases and the V segment lost 3 bases, leaving 8 bases of the junction unmatched. Germline CDR1 reads MDHEN; CDR2 reads SYDVKM. The CDR3 is 17 amino acids. Supplemented by reference TRBV28 and TRBJ1-3, the full variable domain reads DVKVTQSSRYLVKRTGEKVFLECVQDMDHENMFWYRQDPGLGLRLIYFSYDVKMKEKGDIPEGYSVSREKKERFSLILESASTNQTSMYLCASSFVQGLSSGNTIYFGEGSWLTVV.

This clone has only one observation. The CDR3 region has the DNA TGTGCCAGCAGGCGGGACAGGGCGGGTGACACTGAAGCTTTCTTT. This encodes CASRRDRAGDTEAFF. This chain uses TRBV27 with TRBJ1-1; TRBD1 matches at 9 bases. The trim removed 6 bases at V and 3 bases at J, leaving 8 bases unmatched. This CDR3 has 15 residues. Germline assignment: CDR1 MNHEY and CDR2 SMNVEV (reference sequence).

The chain links TRBV18 to TRBJ2-5, with a weak D call TRBD2 (6 bases). Deletions cut 3 bases from V and 5 bases from J, with 16 bases between. The V gene's germline CDR1 is KGHSH and CDR2 LQKENI. This CDR3 region has 15 residues. DNA for the CDR3: TGTGCCAGCTCACCGGGACTCGACAATGTGGAGACCCAGTACTTC. Translating it yields CASSPGLDNVETQYF.

V and J are TRBV11-2 and TRBJ1-1, with 7 bases that match TRBD1. Germline loops: CDR1 SGHAT, CDR2 FQNNGV. The CDR3 has 15 residues. V gave up 6 bases and J gave up 1 base; unmatched junction bases: 8. The CDR3 DNA reads as TGTGCCAGCAGACCTAGGACAGGCGGGAACACTGAAGCTTTCTTT. It translates to CASRPRTGGNTEAFF.

V usage is TRBV7-9 and J usage is TRBJ2-5; D unclear. From germline, CDR1 is SEHNR and CDR2 FQNEAQ (reference sequence). V was cut by 0 bases and J by 5 bases, with 10 bases left in between. There are 14 residues in the CDR3. The DNA for the CDR3 is TGTGCCAGCAGCTTAGCGACTTTTACTGAGACCCAGTACTTC. Amino acids: CASSLATFTETQYF.

This clone was found once. The chain joins TRBV7-9 to TRBJ2-3; 8 nucleotides match TRBD1. The germline V gene encodes CDR1 SEHNR and CDR2 FQNEAQ (reference sequence). V gave up 2 bases and J gave up 1 base; unmatched junction bases: 5. The CDR3 totals 16 residues. The CDR3 nucleotides are TGTGCCAGCAGCTTACTTGCGGGACAGGGCACAGATACGCAGTATTTT. It yields the protein CASSLLAGQGTDTQYF.

This chain uses TRBV6-1 with TRBJ2-7, with TRBD2 identical over 7 bases. Germline CDR1 MNHNS, CDR2 SASEGT. Trimming took 5 bases from V and 3 from J; bases not matched to a gene: 7. The CDR3 consists of 14 residues. The CDR3 loop is CASSPGGSFYEQYF. As DNA, the CDR3 is TGTGCCAGCAGTCCCGGCGGGAGTTTCTACGAGCAGTACTTC.

This chain connects TRBV27 to TRBJ2-3, with 12 bases lining up with TRBD2. The CDR3 loop spans 17 amino acids. CDR1 is MNHEY, CDR2 SMNVEV, per germline (reference sequence). V trimming: 6 bases; J trimming: 5 bases; junction bases outside the gene matches: 12. The CDR3 loop reads CASSRKTGGLAGDTQYF. As DNA, the CDR3 is TGTGCCAGCAGCAGAAAAACAGGGGGACTAGCGGGAGATACGCAGTATTTT.

This clone was seen only once. Other nucleotide sequences in the sample specify the same CDR3. This chain uses TRBV19 with TRBJ2-3; TRBD1 matches 9 bases. The CDR3 spans 14 residues. The germline V gene has CDR1 LNHDA and CDR2 SQIVND (reference sequence). Trimming took 4 bases from V and 3 from J; bases not matched to a gene: 2. CDR3 nucleotide sequence: TGTGCCAGTAGTACGACAGGGGGGACAGATACGCAGTATTTT. Translating gives CASSTTGGTDTQYF.

The J gene is TRBJ2-3, the V gene TRBV4-1; 15 nucleotides line up with TRBD2. The germline gives CDR1 MGHRA, CDR2 YSYEKL. V was clipped by 4 bases and J by 10 bases; unmatched bases: 3. There are 14 residues in the CDR3. As DNA, the CDR3 is TGCGCCAGCAGCCCGGGACTAGCGGGAGGAGCGCAGTATTTT. It codes for CASSPGLAGGAQYF.

This clone was recorded only once. The chain carries TRBV2 and TRBJ1-2, with a possible D match to TRBD1 (5 bases). Deletions cut 2 bases from V and 0 bases from J, with 13 bases between. The V gene's germline CDR1 is SNHLY and CDR2 FYNNEI. This CDR3 contains 16 residues. This CDR3 reads CASSERSRVTNYGYTF. The DNA of the CDR3 is TGTGCCAGCAGTGAACGGTCCAGGGTTACTAACTATGGCTACACCTTC.

The chain links TRBV9 to TRBJ1-1; D is unclear. The length of the CDR3 is 14 residues. Germline V gives CDR1 SGDLS, CDR2 YYNGEE. V lost 3 bases and J lost 2, with 11 bases in between. CDR3 sequence: CASSAYGVNTEAFF. The CDR3 DNA is TGTGCCAGCAGCGCATACGGGGTTAACACTGAAGCTTTCTTT.

The chain recombines TRBV6-5 with TRBJ1-1, with D maybe TRBD1 (6 bases). CDR3 size: 15 residues. Deletions cut 2 bases from V and 1 base from J, with 11 bases between. Germline CDR1 reads MNHEY; CDR2 reads SVGAGI. The CDR3 loop reads CASSYRGARNTEAFF. Here the CDR3 DNA reads TGTGCCAGCAGTTACCGGGGGGCTCGGAACACTGAAGCTTTCTTT.

The chain is built from TRBV15 and TRBJ1-4, with a possible D match to TRBD1 (5 bases). V gave up 3 bases and J gave up 8 bases, with 16 bases separating them. The CDR3 extends over 15 amino acids. CDR1 LNHNV and CDR2 YYDKDF come from the germline V gene (reference sequence). The DNA of the CDR3 is TGTGCCACCAGCAGGAGGAACAGTGGGGCGGAAAAACTGTTTTTT. It yields the protein CATSRRNSGAEKLFF.

This clone was observed once. The V gene is TRBV28, the J gene TRBJ2-1; D might be TRBD1 (6 bases). The CDR3 runs 16 residues. From germline, CDR1 is MDHEN and CDR2 SYDVKM. Trimming shortened V by 3 bases and J by 1 base, and 13 bases separated the two germline ends. Written as DNA, the CDR3 is TGTGCCAGCAGTTTGAGGCAGGGGATGTCCTACAATGAGCAGTTCTTC. Translating it yields CASSLRQGMSYNEQFF.

This clone appeared a single time. This chain uses TRBV2 with TRBJ1-5, with 9 bases identical to TRBD1. The CDR3 runs 16 residues. Germline V gene data show CDR1 as SNHLY and CDR2 as FYNNEI. V lost 6 bases and J lost 6; bases outside the gene matches: 12. This chain's CDR3 is CASRPGQGKGFQPQHF. The DNA of the CDR3 is TGTGCCAGCAGACCAGGACAGGGGAAGGGTTTTCAGCCCCAGCATTTT.

This clone has more than one count but fewer than ten. This specimen includes other DNA sequences encoding the same CDR3. This chain joins TRBV4-1 and TRBJ2-1; the match to TRBD2 covers 10 bases. V dropped 4 bases and J dropped 4; count of bases not matched to a gene: 4. CDR3 length: 15 amino acids. Germline V lookup: CDR1 MGHRA, CDR2 YSYEKL. CDR3 DNA: TGCGCCAGCAGCCTGGGACTAGCGAGGTACAATGAGCAGTTCTTC. Residues: CASSLGLARYNEQFF.

The CDR3 nucleotides are TGTGCCAGCGGGGCCCGGGGGAGCTCCTACAATGAGCAGTTCTTC. Its translation: CASGARGSSYNEQFF. V gene TRBV13 combines with J gene TRBJ2-1; a possible D gene is TRBD2 (6 bases). This CDR3 spans 15 amino acids. From germline, CDR1 is PRHDT and CDR2 FYEKMQ (reference sequence). V lost 8 bases, J lost 0 bases, and 14 bases lay in between.

The rearrangement uses TRBV5-4 and TRBJ1-2; no clear D. From germline, CDR1 is SGHNT and CDR2 YYREEE (reference sequence). This CDR3 contains 13 residues. Trimming cost V 0 bases and J 5 bases, with 8 bases left between them. The CDR3 sequence: CASSLVQQYGYTF. The CDR3 bases are TGTGCCAGCAGCTTGGTACAGCAATATGGCTACACCTTC.

The rearrangement joins TRBV5-1 to TRBJ2-5; D ambiguous. Germline CDR1 reads SGHRS; CDR2 reads YFSETQ. This CDR3 comprises 13 residues. V lost 1 base, J lost 3 bases, and 7 bases lay in between. In DNA, the CDR3 is TGCGCCAGCAGCTTGTATGGCGAAGAGACCCAGTACTTC. Translating gives CASSLYGEETQYF. The complete variable domain, with remaining parts taken from reference TRBV5-1 and TRBJ2-5, reads KAGVTQTPRYLIKTRGQQVTLSCSPISGHRSVSWYQQTPGQGLQFLFEYFSETQRNKGNFPGRFSGRQFSNSRSEMNVSTLELGDSALYLCASSLYGEETQYFGPGTRLLVL.

This sequence joins TRBV7-8 and TRBJ2-7, with a possible D match to TRBD2 (6 bases). Per germline, CDR1 SGHVS and CDR2 FQNEAQ. The CDR3 loop spans 14 amino acids. V was clipped by 5 bases and J by 4 bases, with 15 bases between them. This CDR3 reads CASSVSSASYEQYF. The CDR3 DNA follows: TGTGCCAGCAGCGTCTCTAGCGCGTCGTACGAGCAGTACTTC.

The chain joins TRBV5-1 to TRBJ1-1; D gene uncertain. CDR1 SGHRS and CDR2 YFSETQ come from the germline V gene. Trimming left V 5 bases short and J 1 base short, with 12 bases between. There are 14 residues in the CDR3. CDR3 sequence reads: CASSPQRSNTEAFF. CDR3 DNA: TGCGCCAGCAGTCCTCAACGTTCGAACACTGAAGCTTTCTTT.

Points on this clone: This CDR3 is also generated by other DNA sequences in the sample. This sequence joins TRBV19 and TRBJ1-2, with D unclear. The CDR3 loop spans 13 amino acids. Germline V CDR1 and CDR2: LNHDA, SQIVND (reference sequence). Trimming cost V 1 base and J 7 bases, with 10 bases left between them. The CDR3 DNA sequence: TGTGCCAGTAGTATAGGGTTGGGTTCTGGCTACACCTTC. Amino acid sequence: CASSIGLGSGYTF.

This clone was counted a single time. This rearrangement joins TRBV4-1 to TRBJ2-7, with a possible D match to TRBD2 (6 bases). With 3 bases removed from V and 0 bases from J, the gap between germline ends came to 12 bases. This CDR3 is built from 15 residues. In germline, CDR1 is MGHRA, CDR2 YSYEKL. CDR3 DNA: TGCGCCAGCAGCCAGCTAGCGTTCAGCTCCTACGAGCAGTACTTC. Residues: CASSQLAFSSYEQYF.

This clone was counted a single time. This chain connects TRBV28 to TRBJ2-7; D might be TRBD1 (6 bases). CDR1 is MDHEN and CDR2 is SYDVKM in the germline V gene. This CDR3 is 15 amino acids long. V was trimmed by 6 bases and J by 0 bases, leaving 15 bases between them. The chain's CDR3 is CASSPPQGTSYEQYF. The CDR3 DNA sequence: TGTGCCAGCAGCCCCCCACAGGGAACCTCCTACGAGCAGTACTTC.

The chain uses TRBV28 and TRBJ2-1; 9 nucleotides agree with TRBD2. J lost 0 bases, V lost 1 base, and 4 bases had no gene match. From germline, CDR1 is MDHEN and CDR2 SYDVKM. CDR3 length: 17 residues. The chain's CDR3 is CASSLYLAGSSYNEQFF. The CDR3 DNA is TGTGCCAGCAGTTTATACCTAGCGGGGAGCTCCTACAATGAGCAGTTCTTC.